This passage covers 29 T cell receptor beta chains from one sample sequenced in a study of glioma-infiltrating T cells. Amplification of TCR alpha and beta CDR3 regions from RNA used iRepertoire nested multiplex PCR. TCRdb re-called the multiplex PCR reads through MiXCR, storing one row per CDR3 protein. The sample records fewer than 200,000 distinct CDR3 sequences, approximately 30% being singletons. The sample consisted of glioma tissue, nonneoplastic brain tissue, or PBMCs (not recorded which). These receptors were taken from a human donor with low-grade glioma or glioblastoma, undergoing nonglioma brain surgery, or in good health (not recorded which).

The table lists this clonotype with a few counts. The chain uses TRBV11-2 and TRBJ1-1, with D maybe TRBD1 (5 bases). This CDR3 is built from 14 residues. Germline assignment: CDR1 SGHAT and CDR2 FQNNGV. V was clipped by 2 bases and J by 6 bases, with 13 bases between them. As DNA, the CDR3 is TGTGCCAGCAGCTTACAGGGCGCCGGGCCTGAAGCTTTCTTT. As protein: CASSLQGAGPEAFF.

This chain uses TRBV30 with TRBJ2-2; TRBD2 aligns across 11 bases. This CDR3 spans 14 amino acids. V was pared by 3 bases and J by 5 bases, with 2 bases of the junction left unmatched. The V gene's germline CDR1 is GTSNPN and CDR2 SVGIG (reference sequence). Here the CDR3 DNA reads TGTGCCTGGAGAGGGACTAGCGGAACCGGGGAGCTGTTTTTT. It encodes CAWRGTSGTGELFF.

This clonotype was seen at least ten times. This chain joins TRBV7-9 and TRBJ2-7; TRBD2 matches at 7 bases. The CDR3 contains 16 residues. CDR1 is SEHNR, CDR2 FQNEAQ, per germline (reference sequence). Trimming removed 0 bases from V and 5 bases from J; junction bases left unmatched: 10. DNA of the CDR3: TGTGCCAGCAGCTTAGCGATCGCGGGAGCGGCCAACGAGCAGTACTTC. It is translated as CASSLAIAGAANEQYF.

This clonotype was counted many times. V gene TRBV19 combines with J gene TRBJ1-5; possible D gene TRBD1, 5 bases. There are 13 residues in the CDR3. Trimming removed 9 bases at V and 7 bases at J, with 16 bases between. CDR1 is LNHDA, CDR2 SQIVND, per germline (reference sequence). This CDR3 reads CASLGARAQPQHF. The CDR3 coding sequence is TGTGCCAGCCTTGGGGCCCGAGCCCAGCCCCAGCATTTT.

This clonotype turned up a few times. The chain joins TRBV7-9 to TRBJ1-4; possibly TRBD1 for D (5 bases). The V and J ends lost 5 bases and 7 bases respectively, with 17 bases between them. Per the germline V gene, CDR1 is SEHNR and CDR2 is FQNEAQ (reference sequence). This CDR3 region has 15 residues. In DNA form, the CDR3 reads TGTGCCAGCAGCCCCAGGACATCCTCGGTTGAAAAACTGTTTTTT. Translation gives CASSPRTSSVEKLFF.

This clonotype was seen repeatedly, ten times or more. The rearrangement links TRBV20-1 to TRBJ2-1, with D uncertain. Germline loops: CDR1 DFQATT, CDR2 SNEGSKA (reference sequence). The V end lost 0 bases, the J end lost 0 bases, and 12 bases lay between the germline ends. The CDR3 runs 16 residues. This chain's CDR3 is CSARDFRQISYNEQFF. The CDR3 bases are TGCAGTGCTAGAGATTTCCGGCAAATCTCCTACAATGAGCAGTTCTTC.

The V and J genes are TRBV25-1 and TRBJ2-6; D is perhaps TRBD2 (6 bases). Trimming took off 2 bases at V and 0 bases at J, with 11 bases between the two ends. The length of the CDR3 is 17 residues. The germline V gene encodes CDR1 MGHDK and CDR2 SYGVNS. CDR3 protein: CASSEGISGSGANVLTF. The CDR3 DNA follows: TGTGCCAGCAGTGAAGGGATTAGCGGCTCTGGGGCCAACGTCCTGACTTTC. Full variable domain (outside the CDR3, taken from reference TRBV25-1 and TRBJ2-6): EADIYQTPRYLVIGTGKKITLECSQTMGHDKMYWYQQDPGMELHLIHYSYGVNSTEKGDLSSESTVSRIRTEHFPLTLESARPSHTSQYLCASSEGISGSGANVLTFGAGSRLTVL.

This chain joins TRBV27 and TRBJ2-5; 7 nucleotides match TRBD1. This CDR3 region has 16 residues. The V gene end was trimmed by 4 bases and the J gene end by 2 bases; junction bases not matched to a gene: 10. Germline V CDR1 and CDR2: MNHEY, SMNVEV (reference sequence). The CDR3 DNA reads TGTGCCAGCAGTTACTACAGGGGAAGCAGACAAGAGACCCAGTACTTC. This sequence encodes CASSYYRGSRQETQYF.

For this clonotype: Being one base from a much bigger clone, this may be a read error. V is TRBV7-6 and J is TRBJ2-3; D might be TRBD2 (5 bases). CDR1 and CDR2 (germline): SGHVS, FNYEAQ. Trimming took 5 bases from V and 4 from J, leaving 16 bases between them. CDR3 length: 15 amino acids. The CDR3 DNA sequence: TGTGCCAGCAGCGGTACTCGGTCCGGGGCAGATACGCAGTATTTT. Its protein is CASSGTRSGADTQYF.

The chain recombines TRBV28 with TRBJ2-5; D not certain. CDR3 length: 12 amino acids. Germline CDR1 is MDHEN and CDR2 is SYDVKM. The V end lost 9 bases, the J end lost 13 bases, and 21 bases lay between the germline ends. In nucleotides, the CDR3 is TGTGCCAGAAGTGCCCAGGTTTACGAGCGGTACTTC. This translates into CARSAQVYERYF.

Turning to this clonotype: This may be a read error, as it is one base from a much larger clone. The chain is built from TRBV5-1 and TRBJ1-1, with D uncertain. CDR1 and CDR2 (germline): SGHRS, YFSETQ. The CDR3 length is 15 residues. The DNA of the CDR3 is TGCGCCAGCAGCTTGGAGGCAGTAGGTGACACTGAAGCTTCCTTT. It translates to CASSLEAVGDTEASF. Looking up the rest from reference TRBV5-1 and TRBJ1-1 gives the full variable domain: KAGVTQTPRYLIKTRGQQVTLSCSPISGHRSVSWYQQTPGQGLQFLFEYFSETQRNKGNFPGRFSGRQFSNSRSEMNVSTLELGDSALYLCASSLEAVGDTEASFGQGTRLTVV.

A note on this clonotype: This may be a read error: a much more frequent sequence differs by one nucleotide. This is likely a read error, given that the CDR3 carries no conserved phenylalanine or tryptophan at its end. The rearrangement joins TRBV7-6 to TRBJ2-7; 7 positions agree with TRBD2. V lost 5 bases to trimming and J lost 1 base; unmatched junction nucleotides: 5. The CDR3 extends over 14 amino acids. Germline V gene sequence: CDR1 SGHVS, CDR2 FNYEAQ. CDR3 sequence reads: CASSVVGGSYEQYL. The CDR3 DNA reads TGTGCCAGCAGCGTCGTGGGGGGGTCCTACGAGCAGTACTTA.

About this clonotype itself: One base away lies a much larger clone, so this may be a sequencing read error. V and J are TRBV19 and TRBJ2-5, with D perhaps being TRBD1 or TRBD2 (5 bases each). The CDR3 is made up of 13 amino acids. Germline V gene lookup returns CDR1 LNHDA and CDR2 SQIVND (reference sequence). The CDR3 DNA sequence: TGTGCCAGTAGTGCTGATCGCGAAGGGACCCAGTGCTTC. It yields the protein CASSADREGTQCF.

This clonotype has at least ten counts. The CDR3 sequence: CATLPDRGATNEKLFF. The CDR3, as DNA: TGTGCCACCCTCCCCGATCGGGGTGCAACTAATGAAAAACTGTTTTTT. The V and J genes are TRBV6-1 and TRBJ1-4; D not resolved. Germline-derived CDR1 and CDR2 are MNHNS and SASEGT. The CDR3 contains 16 residues. The ends were cut back, 10 bases at V and 0 bases at J, with 18 bases in the middle.

Details on this clonotype: A much larger clonotype is one base distant, so this may be a read error. The chain recombines TRBV4-2 with TRBJ1-2; D ambiguous. The CDR3 covers 17 residues. The V gene's germline CDR1 is LGHNA and CDR2 YNFKEQ. Trimming stripped 2 bases from V and 0 bases from J, with 16 bases between. The CDR3, as DNA: TGTGCCAGCAGCCAATCCCTCTCGGGGTGGACTAACTATGGCTACACCTTC. This gives the protein CASSQSLSGWTNYGYTF.

The chain carries TRBV7-2 and TRBJ2-7, with a weak D call TRBD2 (6 bases). CDR1 is SGHTA and CDR2 is FQGNSA in the germline V gene. This CDR3 region has 14 residues. V gave up 3 bases and J gave up 7 bases, with 16 bases separating them. The CDR3 nucleotides read TGTGCCAGCAGCTTCCGGGGGATTTTTTGGGAGCAGTACTTC. It specifies CASSFRGIFWEQYF.

A word on this clonotype: A read error may be the cause here, since a much bigger clone is one base away. This sequence joins TRBV24-1 and TRBJ2-3, with D tentatively TRBD2 (5 bases). Germline loops: CDR1 KGHDR, CDR2 SFDVKD. The CDR3 sequence is 15 residues long. The CDR3 loop is CATSVSKEGTDKQYF. The CDR3 DNA reads TGTGCCACCTCAGTCTCGAAAGAGGGCACAGATAAGCAGTATTTT.

The chain employs TRBV12-3 or TRBV12-4 and TRBJ1-1; tentatively, D is TRBD1 (5 bases). This CDR3 has 14 residues. V was trimmed by 6 bases and J by 5 bases, leaving 16 bases between them. CDR3 amino acids: CASRELTGKTEAFF. CDR3 DNA: TGTGCCAGCAGAGAGCTAACAGGCAAAACTGAAGCTTTCTTT.

CDR3 sequence: CASGVLGTGGETQYF. For the CDR3, the DNA is TGCGCCAGCGGCGTCCTCGGGACAGGGGGAGAGACCCAGTACTTC. J is TRBJ2-5 and V is TRBV5-1, with 11 bases lining up with TRBD1. Trimming removed 7 bases from V and 4 bases from J; junction bases left unmatched: 9. CDR1 and CDR2 (germline): SGHRS, YFSETQ. The CDR3 loop spans 15 amino acids.

Regarding this clonotype: Just one base apart from a much larger clone, this may be a read error. The chain combines TRBV11-2 with TRBJ2-1; D is perhaps TRBD1 (5 bases). Germline CDR1 is SGHAT and CDR2 is FQNNGV. The CDR3 is made up of 12 amino acids. Trimming left V 5 bases short and J 7 bases short, with 9 bases between. CDR3 loop: CASSDSGNEQFF. Written as DNA, the CDR3 is TGTGCCAGCAGCGACAGTGGGAATGAGCAGTTCTTC.

V is TRBV6-1 and J is TRBJ2-1; 13 nucleotides match TRBD2. This CDR3 contains 15 residues. V lost 7 bases, J lost 10 bases, and 10 bases stayed unmatched. Germline CDR1 MNHNS, CDR2 SASEGT. CDR3 region: CASNQLAGGIPEQFF. CDR3 in DNA: TGTGCCAGCAACCAACTAGCGGGAGGGATTCCGGAGCAGTTCTTC.

This clonotype has at least ten counts. The V and J genes are TRBV6-1 and TRBJ2-6; weak D call: TRBD2 (6 bases). The germline gives CDR1 MNHNS, CDR2 SASEGT. This CDR3 has 15 amino acids. V shed 6 bases and J shed 2 bases, with 11 bases lying between them. CDR3 sequence: CASRVGGTGANVLTF. CDR3 sequence (DNA): TGTGCCAGCAGAGTTGGAGGGACTGGGGCCAACGTCCTGACTTTC.

The DNA of the CDR3 is TGTGCCCAAACGAGGGGCTCCTACAATGAGCAGTTCTTC. Protein: CAQTRGSYNEQFF. This chain uses TRBV30 with TRBJ2-1; D possibly uses TRBD1 or TRBD2 (5 bases each). V lost 8 bases to trimming and J lost 0 bases, with 11 bases between them. The CDR3 has 13 amino acids. Looked up from germline, CDR1 is GTSNPN and CDR2 is SVGIG (reference sequence).

This clonotype showed up just once. One end of the junction varies from germline; a read error may be responsible. The chain links TRBV11-2 to TRBJ1-1, with TRBD1 identical over 9 bases. The CDR3 is made up of 15 amino acids. The V gene's germline CDR1 is SGHAT and CDR2 FQNNGV. In DNA form, the CDR3 reads TGTGCCAGCAGCCAAGGACAGGGGACGAACACTGAAGCTCTCTTT. Its translation: CASSQGQGTNTEALF.

This clonotype has only one observation. A much larger clone lies a single base off, so this may be a read error. The gene calls are TRBV19 and TRBJ1-1, with a possible D match to TRBD1 (6 bases). The V and J ends lost 1 base and 3 bases respectively, with 12 bases between them. The CDR3 loop spans 15 amino acids. The germline CDR1 and CDR2 sequences are LNHDA and SQIVND (reference sequence). The CDR3 region is CASSIGDRRYTEAFF. CDR3 DNA sequence: TGTGCCAGTAGTATAGGCGACAGGCGCTACACTGAAGCTTTCTTT.

This clonotype has a count of ten or more. The V gene is TRBV7-2, the J gene TRBJ2-1; no clear D gene. The CDR3 covers 15 residues. Germline CDR1 is SGHTA and CDR2 is FQGNSA. Deletions cut 5 bases from V and 6 bases from J, with 17 bases between. The CDR3: CASSRLQTSSNEQFF. The CDR3 DNA reads as TGTGCCAGCAGCCGACTGCAAACGTCGAGCAATGAGCAGTTCTTC.

This clonotype occurred many times. The chain carries TRBV20-1 and TRBJ2-3, with 7 bases that match TRBD1. The V gene end was trimmed by 3 bases and the J gene end by 3 bases; junction bases not matched to a gene: 6. Germline lookup yields CDR1 DFQATT and CDR2 SNEGSKA (reference sequence). This CDR3 has 14 amino acids. CDR3 nucleotide sequence: TGCAGTGCTAGTGAGGGGGCCGAGACAGATACGCAGTATTTT. This sequence encodes CSASEGAETDTQYF.

The sample holds many counts of this clonotype. V is TRBV2 and J is TRBJ1-1, with D tentatively TRBD1 (6 bases). V was clipped by 6 bases and J by 10 bases, with 18 bases between them. This CDR3 region has 13 residues. Germline CDR1 and CDR2: SNHLY and FYNNEI. The CDR3, as DNA: TGTGCCAGCAGCCCCGGGAGGGGGTCGGGAGCTTTCTTT. Its protein is CASSPGRGSGAFF. The full variable domain, rest sourced from reference TRBV2 and TRBJ1-1, is EPEVTQTPSHQVTQMGQEVILRCVPISNHLYFYWYRQILGQKVEFLVSFYNNEISEKSEIFDDQFSVERPDGSNFTLKIRSTKLEDSAMYFCASSPGRGSGAFFGQGTRLTVV.

About this clonotype itself: With a much larger clone just one base away, this may be a read error. This rearrangement joins TRBV7-2 to TRBJ1-6; no clear D. In germline, CDR1 is SGHTA, CDR2 FQGNSA. CDR3 size: 14 residues. DNA of the CDR3: TGTGCCAGCATCTTAGCGACGGGTTTGGCACCCCTCCACTTT. Protein: CASILATGLAPLHF.